One sample yielded the 9 T cell receptor beta chains listed below, sequenced in a study of T-cell memory formation after mild COVID-19. TCRdb passed the 5' RACE reads through MiXCR, listing each CDR3 protein once. The sample lists about 390,000 distinct CDR3 sequences; 20% to 25% were seen once. The material sequenced was PBMCs or a T cell subset sorted from them (not recorded which). The receptors originated from an adult woman who had mild COVID-19 (a few samples of this study predate the infection). Cell type and time point are not known.

The chain recombines TRBV10-3 with TRBJ2-5, with TRBD1 as a possible D gene (5 bases). The CDR3 consists of 14 residues. V shed 0 bases and J shed 7 bases, with 12 bases lying between them. Germline CDR1 and CDR2: ENHRY and SYGVKD. The DNA of the CDR3 is TGTGCCATCAGTGAGTCTGGACACAGAGCGACCCAGTACTTC. It translates to CAISESGHRATQYF.

The chain is built from TRBV29-1 and TRBJ2-7; 7 bases fit TRBD2. From germline, CDR1 is SQVTM and CDR2 ANQGSEA. After removal of 5 bases from V and 3 bases from J, the junction contained 7 bases not matched to a gene. The CDR3 consists of 13 residues. CDR3 in amino acids: CSVLWEGDYEQYF. CDR3 coding DNA: TGCAGCGTTCTGTGGGAGGGCGACTACGAGCAGTACTTC.

This sequence joins TRBV4-3 and TRBJ2-3; a possible D gene is TRBD2 (6 bases). Trimming cost V 1 base and J 5 bases, with 13 bases left between them. The CDR3 contains 15 residues. From germline, CDR1 is LGHNA and CDR2 YSLEER. CDR3: CASSQGAGSKDTQYF. The CDR3 bases are TGCGCCAGCAGCCAAGGGGCGGGATCTAAAGATACGCAGTATTTT.

The gene calls are TRBV19 and TRBJ1-1, with D unclear. V lost 4 bases and J 1 base, leaving 19 bases between the germline ends. CDR1 and CDR2 (germline): LNHDA, SQIVND (reference sequence). The CDR3 is made up of 17 amino acids. In DNA, the CDR3 is TGTGCCAGTAGTAAGCCGCAAACAGTACTTCAGAACACTGAAGCTTTCTTT. Translating it yields CASSKPQTVLQNTEAFF.

The chain links TRBV7-3 to TRBJ2-1; D gene unclear. Germline CDR1 is SGHTA and CDR2 is FQGTGA. V lost 2 bases and J 6 bases, leaving 5 bases between the germline ends. The CDR3 contains 12 residues. CDR3 protein: CASSLDPNEQFF. In nucleotides, the CDR3 is TGTGCCAGCAGCTTAGACCCCAATGAGCAGTTCTTC.

The chain joins TRBV5-1 to TRBJ2-7, with TRBD2 matching over 10 bases. V lost 4 bases to trimming and J lost 2 bases; unmatched junction nucleotides: 3. The CDR3 is 14 amino acids. Germline V gene data show CDR1 as SGHRS and CDR2 as YFSETQ. The CDR3 DNA is TGCGCCAGCAGCGGAGGACTAGCGGCCTACGAGCAGTACTTC. This sequence encodes CASSGGLAAYEQYF.

This clonotype was picked up many times. This chain uses TRBV12-3 or TRBV12-4 with TRBJ2-2, with D unresolved. This CDR3 is 12 amino acids long. V lost 6 bases to trimming and J lost 5 bases, with 7 bases between them. CDR3 in amino acids: CASSFETGELFF. DNA for the CDR3: TGTGCCAGCAGCTTTGAAACCGGGGAGCTGTTTTTT.

This clonotype came up a few times. The chain combines TRBV7-6 with TRBJ1-6; D remains ambiguous. V dropped 5 bases and J dropped 7 bases, with 12 bases sitting between them. This CDR3 has 14 residues. Germline V gene sequence: CDR1 SGHVS, CDR2 FNYEAQ. CDR3 in amino acids: CASSPEFLNSPLHF. The CDR3 coding sequence is TGTGCCAGCAGCCCGGAGTTTTTGAATTCACCCCTCCACTTT.

This clonotype came up a few times. The chain joins TRBV5-6 to TRBJ1-2; D is perhaps TRBD1 (5 bases). Germline V gene lookup returns CDR1 SGHDT and CDR2 YYEEEE. Trimming left V 5 bases short and J 4 bases short, with 15 bases between. This CDR3 is 14 amino acids long. The CDR3 region is CASRPQGNIYGYTF. Written as DNA, the CDR3 is TGTGCCAGCAGGCCTCAGGGAAACATCTATGGCTACACCTTC.